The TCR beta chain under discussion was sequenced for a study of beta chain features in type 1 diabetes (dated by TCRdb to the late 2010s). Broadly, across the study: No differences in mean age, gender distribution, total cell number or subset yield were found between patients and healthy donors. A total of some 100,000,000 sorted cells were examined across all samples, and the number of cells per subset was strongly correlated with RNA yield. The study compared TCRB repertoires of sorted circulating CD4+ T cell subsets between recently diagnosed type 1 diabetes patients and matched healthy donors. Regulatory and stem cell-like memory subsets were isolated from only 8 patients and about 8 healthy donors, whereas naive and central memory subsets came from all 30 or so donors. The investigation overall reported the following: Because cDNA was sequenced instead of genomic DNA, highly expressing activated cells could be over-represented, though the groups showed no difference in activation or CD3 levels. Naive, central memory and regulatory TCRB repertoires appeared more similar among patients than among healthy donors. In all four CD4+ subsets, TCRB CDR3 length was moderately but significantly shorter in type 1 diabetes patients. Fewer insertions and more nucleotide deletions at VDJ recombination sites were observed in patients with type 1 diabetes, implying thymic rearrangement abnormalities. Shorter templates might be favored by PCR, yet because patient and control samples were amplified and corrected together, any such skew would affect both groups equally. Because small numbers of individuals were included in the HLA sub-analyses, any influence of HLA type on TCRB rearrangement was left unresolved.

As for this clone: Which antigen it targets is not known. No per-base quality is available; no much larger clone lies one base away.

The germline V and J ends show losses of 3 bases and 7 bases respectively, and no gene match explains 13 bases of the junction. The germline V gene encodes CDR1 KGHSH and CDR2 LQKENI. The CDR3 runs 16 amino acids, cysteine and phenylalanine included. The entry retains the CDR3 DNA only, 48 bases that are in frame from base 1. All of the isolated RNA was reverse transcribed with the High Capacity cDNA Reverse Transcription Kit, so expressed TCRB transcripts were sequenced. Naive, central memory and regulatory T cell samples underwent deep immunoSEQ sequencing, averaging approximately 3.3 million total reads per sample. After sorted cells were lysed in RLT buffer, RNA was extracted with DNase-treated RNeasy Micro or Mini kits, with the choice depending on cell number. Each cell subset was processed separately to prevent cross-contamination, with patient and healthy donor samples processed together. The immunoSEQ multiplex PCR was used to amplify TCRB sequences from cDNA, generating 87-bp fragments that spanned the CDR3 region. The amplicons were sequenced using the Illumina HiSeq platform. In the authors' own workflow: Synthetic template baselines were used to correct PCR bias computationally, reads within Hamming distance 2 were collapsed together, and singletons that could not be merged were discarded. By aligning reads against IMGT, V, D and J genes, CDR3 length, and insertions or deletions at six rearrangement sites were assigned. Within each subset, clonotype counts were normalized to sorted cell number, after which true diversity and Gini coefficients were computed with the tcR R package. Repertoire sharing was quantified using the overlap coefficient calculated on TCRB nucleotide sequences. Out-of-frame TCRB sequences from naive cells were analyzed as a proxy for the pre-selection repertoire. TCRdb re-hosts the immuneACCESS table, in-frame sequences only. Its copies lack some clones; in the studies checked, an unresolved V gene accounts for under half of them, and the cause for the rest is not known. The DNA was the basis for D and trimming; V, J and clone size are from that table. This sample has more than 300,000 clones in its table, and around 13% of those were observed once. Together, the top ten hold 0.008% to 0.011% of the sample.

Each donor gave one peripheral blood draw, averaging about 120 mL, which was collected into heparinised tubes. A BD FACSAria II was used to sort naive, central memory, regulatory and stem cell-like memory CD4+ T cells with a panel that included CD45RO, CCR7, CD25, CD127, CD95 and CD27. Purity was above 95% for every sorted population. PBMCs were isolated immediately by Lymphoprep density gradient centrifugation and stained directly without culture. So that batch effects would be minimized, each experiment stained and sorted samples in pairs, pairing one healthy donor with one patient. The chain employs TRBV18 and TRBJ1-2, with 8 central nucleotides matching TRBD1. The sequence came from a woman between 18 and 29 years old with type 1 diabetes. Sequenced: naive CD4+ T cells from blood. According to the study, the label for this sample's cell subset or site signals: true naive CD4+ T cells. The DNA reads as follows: TGTGCCAGCTCACCTCTCTTTGACAGGGGAATAGTTGGCTACACCTTC. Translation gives CASSPLFDRGIVGYTF.